The 29 T cell receptor beta chains listed next were all sequenced from one sample in a study of shared clonotypes between healthy human individuals. The protocol was immunoSEQ multiplex PCR, while the TCRdb copy is restricted to in-frame clones and leaves out a portion. The data show about 330,000 clones, 74% seen once. The source material was memory CD4+ T cells sorted from blood. Sample subset: CD45RA-negative fraction. The receptors originated from a man aged 25 to 40 in good health.

The V call is TRBV7-3, the J call TRBJ2-1; tentative D call: TRBD2 (6 bases). The germline V and J ends were trimmed by 5 bases and 0 bases, with 11 bases remaining between them. CDR1 and CDR2 from the germline V gene are SGHTA and FQGTGA. CDR3 length: 15 amino acids. The CDR3 DNA is TGTGCCAGCAGCCTAGACGGGAGCTCCTACAATGAGCAGTTCTTC. Translated: CASSLDGSSYNEQFF.

Regarding this clone: Distinct nucleotide sequences in the sample also encode this CDR3. The chain couples TRBV2 to TRBJ2-7; 7 bases agree with TRBD1. The CDR3 has 12 residues. V lost 6 bases and J lost 3; bases outside the gene matches: 2. Looked up from germline, CDR1 is SNHLY and CDR2 is FYNNEI. DNA for the CDR3: TGTGCCAGCAGCCGGGACAGCTACGAGCAGTACTTC. This sequence encodes CASSRDSYEQYF.

This clone was observed a handful of times. This rearrangement joins TRBV10-3 to TRBJ1-1; no firm D call. Per the germline V gene, CDR1 is ENHRY and CDR2 is SYGVKD. Deletions cut 4 bases from V and 1 base from J, with 13 bases between. This CDR3 is built from 15 residues. For the CDR3, the DNA is TGTGCCATCAGTGGGAGGGTTTTCCAGAACACTGAAGCTTTCTTT. This codes for CAISGRVFQNTEAFF.

The chain uses TRBV27 and TRBJ2-1, with 8 bases fitting TRBD2. Germline V gene lookup returns CDR1 MNHEY and CDR2 SMNVEV (reference sequence). The CDR3 runs 16 residues. The J segment lost 7 bases and the V segment lost 3 bases, leaving 11 bases of the junction unmatched. The CDR3 nucleotides are TGTGCCAGCAGTTTTAACGGGCAGCGGGAGATGAATGAGCAGTTCTTC. Its protein is CASSFNGQREMNEQFF.

The V gene is TRBV28, the J gene TRBJ2-7, with D perhaps matching TRBD2 (6 bases). The germline V and J ends were trimmed by 6 bases and 4 bases, with 19 bases remaining between them. The CDR3 covers 15 residues. Germline V gene lookup returns CDR1 MDHEN and CDR2 SYDVKM. In DNA, the CDR3 is TGTGCCAGCAGCCTCGATCGGGGGTTGGTATACGAGCAGTACTTC. Its translation: CASSLDRGLVYEQYF.

The CDR3 DNA reads TGTGCCAGCAGCTTGTTAGGGTATGAGCAGTTCTTC. As protein: CASSLLGYEQFF. The rearrangement joins TRBV5-6 to TRBJ2-1; D remains unclear. The V gene lost 1 base and the J gene lost 8 bases, with 7 bases spanning the gap. CDR1 SGHDT and CDR2 YYEEEE come from the germline V gene. The CDR3 is 12 residues long.

This clone was detected a few times. This chain uses TRBV25-1 with TRBJ2-1; possibly TRBD1 or TRBD2 for D (5 bases each). This CDR3 has 16 residues. Trimming left V 5 bases short and J 3 bases short, with 17 bases between. The germline CDR1 and CDR2 sequences are MGHDK and SYGVNS. This chain's CDR3 is CASSKTRDPYYNEQFF. CDR3 coding DNA: TGTGCCAGCAGTAAGACCCGGGACCCTTACTACAATGAGCAGTTCTTC.

This rearrangement joins TRBV6-5 to TRBJ2-1; TRBD2 aligns across 12 bases. Germline CDR1 and CDR2: MNHEY and SVGAGI. This CDR3 is 15 amino acids long. The V gene end was trimmed by 5 bases and the J gene end by 2 bases; junction bases not matched to a gene: 1. The CDR3 sequence: CASSPSGRAYNEQFF. The CDR3 bases are TGTGCCAGCAGTCCTAGCGGGAGGGCCTACAATGAGCAGTTCTTC.

Concerning this clone: The same CDR3 also results from other DNA sequences found in this sample. This chain uses TRBV9 with TRBJ2-3; D gene ambiguous. Deletions cut 0 bases from V and 1 base from J, with 3 bases between. Per germline, CDR1 SGDLS and CDR2 YYNGEE. This CDR3 contains 13 residues. The CDR3 DNA is TGTGCCAGCAGCGTAGGGGGCACAGATACGCAGTATTTT. Its protein product is CASSVGGTDTQYF.

The CDR3 loop is CATSRDRGTNEKLFF. The CDR3, as DNA: TGTGCCACCAGCAGAGATCGCGGTACTAATGAAAAACTGTTTTTT. The V and J genes are TRBV15 and TRBJ1-4; no firm D call. Germline CDR1 is LNHNV and CDR2 is YYDKDF (reference sequence). V was trimmed by 0 bases and J by 2 bases, leaving 7 bases between them. CDR3 length: 15 amino acids. Looking up the rest from reference TRBV15 and TRBJ1-4 gives the full variable domain: DAMVIQNPRYQVTQFGKPVTLSCSQTLNHNVMYWYQQKSSQAPKLLFHYYDKDFNNEADTPDNFQSRRPNTSFCFLDIRSPGLGDTAMYLCATSRDRGTNEKLFFGSGTQLSVL.

The chain employs TRBV13 and TRBJ1-1; D gene unclear. CDR1 and CDR2 (germline): PRHDT, FYEKMQ (reference sequence). The V and J ends lost 5 bases and 1 base respectively, with 8 bases between them. The CDR3 spans 13 residues. CDR3 nucleotide sequence: TGTGCCAGCAGCACAAAACCGAACACTGAAGCTTTCTTT. As protein: CASSTKPNTEAFF.

This clone occurred once. The chain uses TRBV13 and TRBJ2-7; D ambiguous. The ends were cut back, 1 base at V and 3 bases at J, with 4 bases in the middle. The CDR3 length is 12 residues. Germline values: CDR1 PRHDT, CDR2 FYEKMQ (reference sequence). The CDR3 loop is CASSLDHYEQYF. As DNA, the CDR3 is TGTGCCAGCAGCTTAGATCACTACGAGCAGTACTTC.

CDR3 region: CASSDRGSQETQYF. The CDR3 nucleotides are TGCGCCAGCAGTGACCGGGGCTCGCAAGAGACCCAGTACTTC. This sequence joins TRBV10-1 and TRBJ2-5, with D perhaps assigned TRBD1 or TRBD2 (5 bases each). This CDR3 comprises 14 residues. Per germline, CDR1 WNHNN and CDR2 SYGVQD (reference sequence). The V gene lost 3 bases and the J gene lost 2 bases, with 10 bases spanning the gap.

This clone was found a few times. The V and J genes are TRBV7-8 and TRBJ1-3; the D gene is possibly TRBD1 (5 bases). Germline assignment: CDR1 SGHVS and CDR2 FQNEAQ. This CDR3 has 16 amino acids. V was cut by 5 bases and J by 0 bases, with 14 bases left in between. The CDR3 sequence: CASSPYRFPSGNTIYF. The CDR3 DNA follows: TGTGCCAGCAGCCCGTACAGGTTCCCCTCTGGAAACACCATATATTTT.

This sequence joins TRBV6-5 and TRBJ2-7; no reliable D call. Germline CDR1 is MNHEY and CDR2 is SVGAGI. V lost 0 bases to trimming and J lost 1 base, with 10 bases between them. The CDR3 extends over 15 amino acids. This CDR3 is CASSYSIVHSYEQYF. CDR3 bases: TGTGCCAGCAGTTACTCGATTGTCCATTCCTACGAGCAGTACTTC.

The rearrangement uses TRBV18 and TRBJ1-2; 11 bases line up with TRBD1. The CDR3 consists of 20 residues. The V and J ends lost 3 bases and 6 bases, in that order; junction bases with no gene match: 21. Per the germline V gene, CDR1 is KGHSH and CDR2 is LQKENI. The CDR3 DNA sequence: TGTGCCAGCTCACCCAGCAGCCTCCACGGGACAGGGGGTAATTTCGATGGCTACACCTTC. Translated: CASSPSSLHGTGGNFDGYTF.

This sequence joins TRBV18 and TRBJ1-1; D is undetermined. Germline CDR1 and CDR2: KGHSH and LQKENI. V was trimmed by 3 bases and J by 3 bases, leaving 8 bases between them. CDR3 length: 13 amino acids. The CDR3 sequence: CASSPWVYTEAFF. The CDR3 region has the DNA TGTGCCAGCTCACCGTGGGTTTACACTGAAGCTTTCTTT.

The chain couples TRBV7-6 to TRBJ2-3; unclear D gene. The CDR3 is made up of 16 amino acids. Germline V CDR1 and CDR2: SGHVS, FNYEAQ. V gave up 4 bases and J gave up 0 bases, with 14 bases separating them. The CDR3 region is CASSSAATTSTDTQYF. The CDR3 nucleotides read TGTGCCAGCAGCTCGGCAGCGACGACTAGCACAGATACGCAGTATTTT. Using reference TRBV7-6 and TRBJ2-3 for the parts outside the CDR3, the full variable domain is GAGVSQSPRYKVTKRGQDVALRCDPISGHVSLYWYRQALGQGPEFLTYFNYEAQQDKSGLPNDRFSAERPEGSISTLTIQRTEQRDSAMYRCASSSAATTSTDTQYFGPGTRLTVL.

This clone was recorded a few times. A read error may produce the germline difference seen at one junction end. J is TRBJ2-7 and V is TRBV11-2; the match to TRBD2 covers 7 bases. The germline CDR1 and CDR2 sequences are SGHAT and FQNNGV. The CDR3 is 14 residues long. The CDR3 region is CASTLGTNSYEQYF. In DNA, the CDR3 is TGTGCCAGCACCTTAGGGACTAATTCCTACGAGCAGTACTTC.

This chain's CDR3 is CASSLSVYRGDNNEQFF. The CDR3 DNA reads as TGTGCCAGCAGTTTGTCCGTCTACAGGGGGGATAACAATGAGCAGTTCTTC. J is TRBJ2-1 and V is TRBV27; 8 bases agree with TRBD1. Germline CDR1 and CDR2: MNHEY and SMNVEV (reference sequence). The CDR3 has 17 amino acids. Unmatched junction bases numbered 12, after V lost 3 bases and J lost 5 bases.

In its sample, this clone was seen a few times. The rearrangement links TRBV10-2 to TRBJ1-1; TRBD1 matches 7 bases. V was clipped by 8 bases and J by 1 base; unmatched bases: 4. Germline V gene sequence: CDR1 WSHSY, CDR2 SAAADI. The CDR3 has 13 amino acids. The CDR3 DNA is TGCGCCAGCCACAGGACAGGGAACACTGAAGCTTTCTTT. Translated, it gives CASHRTGNTEAFF.

With respect to this clone: Distinct nucleotide sequences in the sample also encode this CDR3. In nucleotides, the CDR3 is TGTGCCTGGAGTATGGACAGGGGGGAGAATGAAAAACTGTTTTTT. Translated, it gives CAWSMDRGENEKLFF. This chain connects TRBV30 to TRBJ1-4, with 10 bases matching TRBD1. Germline CDR1 reads GTSNPN; CDR2 reads SVGIG (reference sequence). This CDR3 is 15 amino acids long. Germline trimming cut 2 bases from V and 5 bases from J; bases unmatched to any gene: 5.

This sequence joins TRBV9 and TRBJ1-4, with D unclear. With 4 bases removed from V and 12 bases from J, the gap between germline ends came to 16 bases. Germline CDR1 SGDLS, CDR2 YYNGEE. The CDR3 spans 13 residues. CDR3 in DNA: TGTGCCAGCAGCCCCGAGACTACCTCCCAACTGTTTTTT. As protein: CASSPETTSQLFF. The full variable domain, with the rest looked up from reference TRBV9 and TRBJ1-4, is DSGVTQTPKHLITATGQRVTLRCSPRSGDLSVYWYQQSLDQGLQFLIQYYNGEERAKGNILERFSAQQFPDLHSELNLSSLELGDSALYFCASSPETTSQLFFGSGTQLSVL.

This clone was detected only once. The chain is built from TRBV28 and TRBJ2-7; maybe TRBD2 (5 bases). Trimming pared 11 bases from V and 3 bases from J, leaving 17 bases between. The germline CDR1 and CDR2 sequences are MDHEN and SYDVKM. CDR3 length: 13 residues. CDR3 nucleotides: TGTGCCGGCCGGCGTAGCGAGTTCTACGAGCAGTACTTC. Protein: CAGRRSEFYEQYF.

This clone was observed at least ten times. The CDR3 DNA reads TGCGCCAGCAGCTTGTGGTCTGGAGGACGAGGGACAGGGTCGAGCGAGCAGTACTTC. Protein product: CASSLWSGGRGTGSSEQYF. J is TRBJ2-7 and V is TRBV5-1, with 9 bases fitting TRBD1. The V and J ends lost 1 base and 6 bases, in that order; junction bases with no gene match: 20. Germline assignment: CDR1 SGHRS and CDR2 YFSETQ. CDR3 length equals 19 residues.

The J gene is TRBJ2-2, the V gene TRBV27; TRBD2 aligns across 11 bases. The junction had 8 bases not matched to a gene; V was cut back by 5 bases and J by 6 bases. This CDR3 has 16 residues. CDR1 is MNHEY, CDR2 SMNVEV, per germline (reference sequence). CDR3 residues: CASSPQLAGVAGELFF. The CDR3 bases are TGTGCCAGCAGTCCCCAACTAGCGGGAGTCGCCGGGGAGCTGTTTTTT.

In this sample, this clone turned up once. The chain combines TRBV7-2 with TRBJ2-7; maybe TRBD2 (5 bases). The CDR3 length is 15 residues. Per germline, CDR1 SGHTA and CDR2 FQGNSA. V shed 2 bases and J shed 6 bases, with 17 bases lying between them. The CDR3 DNA is TGTGCCAGCAGCTTAAGATTGCGGGTTCGGCCCGAGCAGTACTTC. Translating gives CASSLRLRVRPEQYF.

J is TRBJ1-5 and V is TRBV14, with D unresolved. V was trimmed by 4 bases and J by 5 bases, leaving 18 bases between them. CDR3 length: 16 residues. Germline V gene sequence: CDR1 SGHDN, CDR2 FVKESK. CDR3 residues: CASSPRTLILHQPQHF. In DNA form, the CDR3 reads TGTGCCAGCAGCCCTCGAACTTTGATACTCCATCAGCCCCAGCATTTT.

The J gene is TRBJ1-2, the V gene TRBV28; D possibly corresponds to TRBD1 (6 bases). The CDR3 has 13 amino acids. Trimming left V 6 bases short and J 3 bases short, with 11 bases between. CDR1 is MDHEN and CDR2 is SYDVKM in the germline V gene. The CDR3 DNA reads TGTGCCAGCAGGGTCTCAGGGGACTATGGCTACACCTTC. Translated, it gives CASRVSGDYGYTF.